These 22 T cell receptor beta chains were all obtained from the same sample, sequenced in a study of Graves' ophthalmopathy and Graves' hyperthyroidism. RNA transcripts yielded amplified TCR beta CDR3 regions. First-round RT-PCR employed HTBI primers, with a second-round multiplex PCR after it. Using its own MiXCR run on the multiplex PCR reads, TCRdb lists one record per CDR3 protein. The sample yields approximately 1.2 million distinct CDR3 sequences, around a third seen once. The sequenced sample consisted of peripheral blood or thyroid tissue (not recorded which). These receptors were taken from an adult man with Graves' hyperthyroidism.

V gene TRBV20-1 combines with J gene TRBJ2-7; maybe TRBD1 (5 bases). Germline values: CDR1 DFQATT, CDR2 SNEGSKA (reference sequence). This CDR3 has 14 residues. Trimming shortened V by 2 bases and J by 4 bases, and 15 bases separated the two germline ends. The CDR3 DNA reads TGCAGTGCTAGAACCCAGGACACCGTTTACGAGCAGTACTTC. Amino acids: CSARTQDTVYEQYF.

The CDR3 region is CASSERGIGRDYGYTF. The CDR3 DNA follows: TGTGCCAGCAGTGAACGGGGGATAGGTCGGGACTATGGCTACACCTTC. The genes are TRBV6-5 and TRBJ1-2; D may be TRBD1 (5 bases). The CDR3 sequence is 16 residues long. With 5 bases removed from V and 3 bases from J, the gap between germline ends came to 19 bases. Looked up from germline, CDR1 is MNHEY and CDR2 is SVGAGI.

This clonotype was counted many times. The V call is TRBV5-8, the J call TRBJ2-7; D perhaps matches TRBD2 (6 bases). The germline V and J ends were trimmed by 3 bases and 5 bases, with 21 bases remaining between them. CDR1 SGHTS and CDR2 YDEGEE come from the germline V gene. The CDR3 has 16 residues. The CDR3 bases are TGTGCCAGCAGCTCGGGGATTAGCGGCACGCGAGACGAGCAGTACTTC. Residues: CASSSGISGTRDEQYF.

The genes are TRBV25-1 and TRBJ2-3; D is perhaps TRBD2 (5 bases). CDR3 length: 17 residues. V was cut by 4 bases and J by 6 bases, with 23 bases left in between. From germline, CDR1 is MGHDK and CDR2 SYGVNS. This chain's CDR3 is CASSGYKRGRESDTQYF. The CDR3 nucleotides are TGTGCCAGCAGTGGATATAAACGCGGCCGGGAATCGGATACGCAGTATTTT.

A word on this clonotype: No DNA is shown, since the ends of the CDR3 on it are uncertain; the CDR3 is the one TCRdb lists. V usage is TRBV5-1 and J usage is TRBJ2-5; the listed D gene, TRBD2, was not tested against the DNA. The CDR3 comprises 15 residues, both ends counted. In germline, CDR1 is SGHRS, CDR2 YFSETQ. The CDR3 spells CACSASFDSQETQYF.

In its sample, this clonotype was seen many times. The DNA of the CDR3 is TGTGCCACCAGCAGCGACAGCCCCGAGCAGTACTTC. Its protein product is CATSSDSPEQYF. V usage is TRBV15 and J usage is TRBJ2-7, with a weak D call TRBD1 (5 bases). Germline-derived CDR1 and CDR2 are LNHNV and YYDKDF (reference sequence). The CDR3 is 12 residues long. Trimming stripped 3 bases from V and 6 bases from J, with 9 bases between.

Notes on this clonotype: This may be a read error, as it is one base from a much larger clone. V is TRBV20-1 and J is TRBJ2-7; no clear D. This CDR3 has 17 amino acids. Germline V gene lookup returns CDR1 DFQATT and CDR2 SNEGSKA (reference sequence). Trimming cost V 2 bases and J 0 bases, with 20 bases left between them. CDR3 in DNA: TGCAGTGCTAGACCCCGTCCGGCGGTACTAAGCTCCTACGAGCAGTACTTC. This sequence encodes CSARPRPAVLSSYEQYF.

To note about this clonotype: The final CDR3 position lacks the conserved phenylalanine or tryptophan, pointing to a likely read error. The rearrangement links TRBV7-2 to TRBJ1-1; D gene uncertain. Germline CDR1 reads SGHTA; CDR2 reads FQGNSA. CDR3 size: 13 residues. CDR3: CASSLDGRRRAFS. As DNA, the CDR3 is TGCGCCAGCAGCTTAGATGGAAGAAGGCGGGCTTTCTCT.

V and J are TRBV10-3 and TRBJ1-1, with D possibly TRBD1 on 5 matching bases. Germline CDR1 ENHRY, CDR2 SYGVKD. The CDR3 has 13 residues. V lost 6 bases, J lost 5 bases, and 13 bases lay in between. CDR3 in DNA: TGTGCCATCAGGGCGGGGGTTGGTACTGAAGCTTTCTTT. Translated, it gives CAIRAGVGTEAFF.

This clonotype was recorded at least ten times. This chain joins TRBV10-3 and TRBJ2-5; D unclear. There are 15 residues in the CDR3. Germline CDR1 reads ENHRY; CDR2 reads SYGVKD. Trimming shortened V by 0 bases and J by 1 base, and 9 bases separated the two germline ends. The CDR3 nucleotides read TGTGCCATCAGTGAGTCCCGTTTTTCCCAAGAGACCCAGTACTTC. Its protein is CAISESRFSQETQYF.

The sample holds many counts of this clonotype. The chain recombines TRBV10-3 with TRBJ2-7, with D perhaps matching TRBD2 (7 bases). The ends were cut back, 0 bases at V and 4 bases at J, with 10 bases in the middle. Germline CDR1 reads ENHRY; CDR2 reads SYGVKD. The CDR3 covers 14 residues. The CDR3 nucleotides are TGTGCCATCAGTGAGTCGAGGGGGGGGTACGAGCAGTACTTC. It encodes CAISESRGGYEQYF.

The chain has TRBV25-1 and TRBJ1-1; D unresolved. CDR1 and CDR2 (germline): MGHDK, SYGVNS. With 6 bases removed from V and 6 bases from J, the gap between germline ends came to 11 bases. The CDR3 is 12 amino acids. CDR3 in amino acids: CASREGGSEAFF. CDR3 DNA: TGTGCCAGCAGGGAGGGTGGGTCTGAAGCTTTCTTT.

V and J are TRBV20-1 and TRBJ1-1, with TRBD1 as a possible D gene (5 bases). Germline V CDR1 and CDR2: DFQATT, SNEGSKA (reference sequence). Trimming cost V 0 bases and J 11 bases, with 19 bases left between them. This CDR3 has 14 residues. In DNA form, the CDR3 reads TGCAGTGCTAGAGACCCAGTGGCCGCCCGGGGCGCTTTCTTT. Translated: CSARDPVAARGAFF.

V usage is TRBV7-2 and J usage is TRBJ2-7, with a possible D match to TRBD2 (6 bases). Trimming pared 6 bases from V and 0 bases from J, leaving 12 bases between. The CDR3 length is 14 residues. CDR1 is SGHTA and CDR2 is FQGNSA in the germline V gene. CDR3 sequence: CASREGRISYEQYF. DNA of the CDR3: TGTGCCAGCAGGGAGGGACGGATCTCCTACGAGCAGTACTTC.

As regards this clonotype: It is unclear where the CDR3 begins or ends on the DNA, so no DNA is shown, and the CDR3 is as TCRdb lists it. The rearrangement uses TRBV25-1 and TRBJ2-7; the tabulated D call, TRBD2, remains unverified against the DNA. Germline assignment: CDR1 MGHDK and CDR2 SYGVNS. Counting both end residues, the CDR3 totals 20 amino acids. CDR3 amino acids: CDSSIYLCSVVWTEPYEQYF.

At least ten counts were recorded for this clonotype. The chain combines TRBV10-1 with TRBJ2-7; D remains ambiguous. The germline gives CDR1 WNHNN, CDR2 SYGVQD (reference sequence). The CDR3 contains 13 residues. The V gene lost 10 bases and the J gene lost 4 bases, with 17 bases spanning the gap. The CDR3 region has the DNA TGCGCCACCTCGGCTCGGACGGGTTACGAGCAGTACTTC. Its translation is CATSARTGYEQYF.

Ten or more counts support this clonotype. The rearrangement uses TRBV11-2 and TRBJ2-7; D is unresolved. The CDR3 extends over 12 amino acids. With 5 bases removed from V and 7 bases from J, the gap between germline ends came to 12 bases. Germline loops: CDR1 SGHAT, CDR2 FQNNGV. This CDR3 reads CASSRTFEEQYF. CDR3 sequence (DNA): TGTGCCAGCAGCCGCACGTTTGAAGAGCAGTACTTC.

This clonotype showed up just once. The V call is TRBV29-1, the J call TRBJ2-7, with 9 positions matching TRBD1. The V segment lost 4 bases and the J segment 6 bases; nucleotides outside the gene matches: 7. Germline-derived CDR1 and CDR2 are SQVTM and ANQGSEA. The CDR3 totals 13 residues. CDR3: CSVAWDRATEQYF. In DNA form, the CDR3 reads TGCAGCGTTGCCTGGGACAGGGCAACCGAGCAGTACTTC.

This clonotype has just a few counts. V is TRBV3-1 and J is TRBJ2-6; possible D gene TRBD1, 6 bases. Trimming took 2 bases from V and 0 from J, leaving 11 bases between them. The CDR3 spans 17 residues. Germline values: CDR1 LGHDT, CDR2 YNNKEL (reference sequence). CDR3 coding DNA: TGTGCCAGCAGCCAACCGGGACACTTCTCTGGGGCCAACGTCCTGACTTTC. Translating it yields CASSQPGHFSGANVLTF.

CDR3 in amino acids: CASSAGRGAEAFF. CDR3 bases: TGTGCCAGCAGCGCGGGACGAGGGGCTGAAGCTTTCTTT. The chain has TRBV25-1 and TRBJ1-1; D might be TRBD1 (5 bases). CDR3 length: 13 amino acids. CDR1 is MGHDK and CDR2 is SYGVNS in the germline V gene. V dropped 6 bases and J dropped 6 bases, with 14 bases sitting between them.

In its sample, this clonotype was seen many times. The chain carries TRBV10-3 and TRBJ1-2; weak D call: TRBD1 (5 bases). This CDR3 has 14 amino acids. Trimming removed 7 bases at V and 3 bases at J, with 15 bases between. CDR1 is ENHRY, CDR2 SYGVKD, per germline. The CDR3 spells CAITRSQGDYGYTF. CDR3 nucleotides: TGTGCCATCACTCGAAGTCAGGGCGACTATGGCTACACCTTC.

The chain combines TRBV12-3 or TRBV12-4 with TRBJ1-1; no definite D call. CDR3 length: 15 residues. V was clipped by 4 bases and J by 0 bases, with 12 bases between them. CDR3: CASSYNMAVNTEAFF. CDR3 nucleotide sequence: TGTGCCAGCAGTTATAATATGGCGGTGAACACTGAAGCTTTCTTT.